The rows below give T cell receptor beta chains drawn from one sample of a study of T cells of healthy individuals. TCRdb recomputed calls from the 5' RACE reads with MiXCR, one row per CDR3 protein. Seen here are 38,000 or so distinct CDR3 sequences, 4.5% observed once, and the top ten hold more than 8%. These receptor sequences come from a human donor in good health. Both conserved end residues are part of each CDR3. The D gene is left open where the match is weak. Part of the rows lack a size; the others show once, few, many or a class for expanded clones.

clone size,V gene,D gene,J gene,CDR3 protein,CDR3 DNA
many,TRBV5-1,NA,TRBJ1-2,CASTRQASLSNYGYTF,TGCGCCAGCACCCGGCAGGCGTCCCTCTCTAACTATGGCTACACCTTC
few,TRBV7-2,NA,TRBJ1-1,CASSSLQGSEAFF,TGTGCCAGCAGTTCCCTCCAGGGTTCTGAAGCTTTCTTT
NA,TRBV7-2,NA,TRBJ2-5,CASSLGGAGAQETQYF,TGTGCCAGCAGCTTGGGGGGGGCAGGGGCCCAAGAGACCCAGTACTTC
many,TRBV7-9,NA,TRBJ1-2,CASSLTGTEANYGYTF,TGTGCCAGCAGCCTCACCGGGACGGAAGCTAACTATGGCTACACCTTC
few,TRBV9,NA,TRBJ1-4,CASSSYVEGEKLFF,TGTGCCAGCAGCTCATACGTCGAGGGGGAAAAACTGTTTTTT
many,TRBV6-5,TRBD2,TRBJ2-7,CASTQRGREGSYEQYF,TGTGCCAGCACCCAACGGGGGAGGGAGGGCTCCTACGAGCAGTACTTC
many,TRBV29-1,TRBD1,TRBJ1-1,CSVPGTGLGGTEAFF,TGCAGCGTCCCCGGGACAGGGCTCGGGGGCACTGAAGCTTTCTTT
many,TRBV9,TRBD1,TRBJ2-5,CASSFRDRAWETQYF,TGTGCCAGCAGCTTCCGGGACAGGGCGTGGGAGACCCAGTACTTC
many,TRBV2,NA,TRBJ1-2,CASRRDKGRYGYTF,TGTGCCAGCAGAAGAGATAAGGGTCGCTATGGCTACACCTTC
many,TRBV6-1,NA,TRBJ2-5,CASSYDRGSQETQYF,TGTGCCAGCAGTTACGACCGGGGTAGCCAAGAGACCCAGTACTTC
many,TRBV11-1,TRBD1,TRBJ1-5,CASSLTGQGRRALCSGSVQPQHF,TGTGCCAGCAGCTTAACGGGACAGGGACGGAGGGCGCTTTGTTCGGGGAGCGTTCAGCCCCAGCATTTT
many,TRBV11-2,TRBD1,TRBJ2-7,CASSRMTGLAEQYF,TGTGCCAGCAGCCGAATGACAGGGCTAGCCGAGCAGTACTTC
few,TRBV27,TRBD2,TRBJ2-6,CASSSRGAGANVLTF,TGTGCCAGCAGTTCGCGGGGGGCTGGGGCCAACGTCCTGACTTTC
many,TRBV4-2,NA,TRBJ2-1,CASSQESGTYNEQFF,TGTGCCAGCAGCCAAGAGTCAGGGACCTACAATGAGCAGTTCTTC
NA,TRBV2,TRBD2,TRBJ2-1,CASIKAGGPNEQFF,TGTGCCAGCATTAAAGCGGGAGGGCCCAATGAGCAGTTCTTC
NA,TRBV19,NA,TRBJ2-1,CASSMRGSGTTYNEQFF,TGTGCCAGTAGTATGAGGGGGAGCGGGACAACCTACAATGAGCAGTTCTTC
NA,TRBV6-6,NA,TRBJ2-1,CASREGRNNEQFF,TGTGCCAGCAGAGAGGGACGGAACAATGAGCAGTTCTTC
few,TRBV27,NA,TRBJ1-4,CASSLSMGVTNEKLFF,TGTGCCAGCAGTTTATCGATGGGGGTGACTAATGAAAAACTGTTTTTT
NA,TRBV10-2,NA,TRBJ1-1,CASSVVGRDTEAFF,TGCGCCAGCAGTGTTGTAGGGCGGGACACTGAAGCTTTCTTT
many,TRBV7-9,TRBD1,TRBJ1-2,CASSPGTAAYGYTF,TGTGCCAGCAGCCCAGGGACAGCCGCCTATGGCTACACCTTC
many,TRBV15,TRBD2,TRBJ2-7,CATRRRLAGVGAYEQYF,TGTGCCACCAGACGAAGACTAGCGGGAGTAGGTGCCTACGAGCAGTACTTC
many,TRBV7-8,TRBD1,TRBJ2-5,CASSPQGEETQYF,TGTGCCAGCAGCCCACAGGGGGAAGAGACCCAGTACTTC
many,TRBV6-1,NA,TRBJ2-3,CASSEENPRTDTQYF,TGTGCCAGCAGTGAAGAGAATCCCCGCACAGATACGCAGTATTTT
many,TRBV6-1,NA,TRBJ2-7,CASSEAAGHRSYEQYF,TGTGCCAGCAGTGAAGCTGCGGGACACAGGTCATACGAGCAGTACTTC
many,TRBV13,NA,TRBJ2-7,CASCAGLGYEQYF,TGTGCCAGCTGCGCGGGGTTAGGCTACGAGCAGTACTTC
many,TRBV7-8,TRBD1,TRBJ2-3,CASSSPGQGRIPATDTQYF,TGTGCCAGCAGCTCGCCGGGACAGGGTCGTATTCCGGCCACAGATACGCAGTATTTT
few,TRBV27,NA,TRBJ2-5,CASSLSGETQYF,TGTGCCAGCAGTTTATCGGGGGAGACCCAGTACTTC
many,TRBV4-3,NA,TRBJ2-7,CASSQEPGAAYEQYF,TGCGCCAGCAGCCAAGAACCAGGGGCGGCCTACGAGCAGTACTTC
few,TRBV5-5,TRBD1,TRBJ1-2,CASSLVWRDRGRNGYTF,TGTGCCAGCAGCTTGGTCTGGCGGGACAGGGGGCGGAATGGCTACACCTTC
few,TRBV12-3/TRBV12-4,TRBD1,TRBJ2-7,CASSEDRAKQYF,TGTGCCAGCAGTGAAGACAGGGCGAAACAGTACTTC
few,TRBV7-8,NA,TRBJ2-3,CASSFQAVGTDTQYF,TGTGCCAGCAGCTTCCAAGCAGTGGGCACAGATACGCAGTATTTT
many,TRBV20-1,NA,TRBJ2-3,CSAAEGAFTDTQYF,TGCAGTGCCGCCGAAGGGGCGTTCACAGATACGCAGTATTTT
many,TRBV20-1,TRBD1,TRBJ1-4,CSAARQGIGEKLFF,TGCAGTGCGGCCAGACAGGGGATAGGGGAAAAACTGTTTTTT
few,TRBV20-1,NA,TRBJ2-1,CSARLLRSSEDNEQFF,TGCAGTGCTAGGTTGTTACGGAGTAGCGAGGACAATGAGCAGTTCTTC
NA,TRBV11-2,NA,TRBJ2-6,CASSLRPGANVLTF,TGTGCCAGCAGCTTACGTCCTGGGGCCAACGTCCTGACTTTC
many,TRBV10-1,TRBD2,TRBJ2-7,CASSELAGEGVEQYF,TGCGCCAGCAGTGAGCTAGCGGGAGAGGGAGTCGAGCAGTACTTC
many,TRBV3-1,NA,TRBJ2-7,CASSPGLSSYEQYF,TGTGCCAGCAGCCCAGGACTTAGCTCCTACGAGCAGTACTTC
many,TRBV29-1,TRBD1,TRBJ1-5,CSVRGTGDFTQHF,TGCAGCGTCCGAGGGACAGGGGACTTCACCCAGCATTTT
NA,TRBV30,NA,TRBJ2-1,CAWSPPTGSEQFF,TGTGCCTGGAGTCCCCCAACAGGGAGTGAGCAGTTCTTC
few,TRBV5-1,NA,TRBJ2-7,CASSEPGVSYEQYF,TGCGCCAGCAGCGAACCGGGGGTCTCCTACGAGCAGTACTTC
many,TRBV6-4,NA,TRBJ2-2,CASSEGGRNTGELFF,TGTGCCAGCAGTGAGGGGGGCCGGAACACCGGGGAGCTGTTTTTT
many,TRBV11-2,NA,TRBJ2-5,CASSLSTNQETQYF,TGTGCCAGCAGCTTAAGCACAAACCAAGAGACCCAGTACTTC
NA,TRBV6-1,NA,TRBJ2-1,CASIKGATGNEQFF,TGTGCCAGCATTAAGGGAGCCACGGGGAATGAGCAGTTCTTC
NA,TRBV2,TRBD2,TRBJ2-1,CASSETSGRAEQFF,TGTGCCAGCAGTGAGACTAGCGGGAGGGCTGAACAGTTCTTC
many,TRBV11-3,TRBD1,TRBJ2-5,CASRQGQSQETQYF,TGTGCCAGCAGACAGGGGCAGAGCCAAGAGACCCAGTACTTC
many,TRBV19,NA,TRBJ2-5,CASSMNDETQYF,TGTGCCAGTAGTATGAACGATGAGACCCAGTACTTC